The 27 T cell receptor beta chains reported below all come from one sample, sequenced in a study of T-cell reconstitution after alpha-beta-depleted transplantation in children (dated by TCRdb to about 2016). The library was made by PCR. Sequencing relied on an Illumina HiSeq 2500. To normalize quantification of the TCRbeta repertoire, the TCR libraries were built with molecular barcoding that relied on unique molecular identifiers. In TCRdb, the public reads were trimmed at Q25 with fastp and aligned with MiXCR, with productive beta chains retained. Duplicate CDR3 protein sequences are folded into a single record with the most common DNA and genes. Here the sample has fewer than 400,000 distinct CDR3 sequences; around 25% occur a single time. Together, the top ten hold 9.5% to 13% of the sample. What the treatment or condition label conveys for this sample: allogeneic hematopoietic cell transplantation with graft depleted of TCRalphabeta T cells and CD19 B cells.

This specimen consisted of PBMCs, mostly from graft donor cells, obtained 180 days after TCRalphabeta/CD19-depleted stem cell transplant. The receptors originated from a male patient under 18 who had a stem cell transplant for acute lymphoblastic leukemia, so the T cells may come from the graft donor.

This CDR3 reads CSARVKGASSYEQYF. The CDR3 DNA reads TGCAGTGCTAGAGTGAAGGGGGCCAGCTCCTACGAGCAGTACTTC. This rearrangement joins TRBV20-1 to TRBJ2-7; 7 nucleotides line up with TRBD1. The CDR3 is 15 residues long. The ends lost 1 base at V and 0 bases at J; junction bases unmatched: 6. Per the germline V gene, CDR1 is DFQATT and CDR2 is SNEGSKA (reference sequence).

This clonotype was seen a few times. The V call is TRBV7-9, the J call TRBJ1-2, with D maybe TRBD1 (5 bases). Trimming took 2 bases from V and 2 from J, leaving 9 bases between them. Germline V gives CDR1 SEHNR, CDR2 FQNEAQ (reference sequence). The CDR3 totals 14 residues. This chain's CDR3 is CASSLPGPNYGYTF. CDR3 coding DNA: TGTGCCAGCAGCTTACCAGGGCCCAACTATGGCTACACCTTC.

This chain uses TRBV7-9 with TRBJ2-1; TRBD1 matches at 11 bases. Germline V gives CDR1 SEHNR, CDR2 FQNEAQ (reference sequence). V was pared by 1 base and J by 7 bases, with 6 bases of the junction left unmatched. CDR3 size: 16 residues. The chain's CDR3 is CASSLGGTGGKNEQFF. The CDR3 DNA sequence: TGTGCCAGCAGCTTAGGTGGGACAGGGGGTAAGAATGAGCAGTTCTTC.

The rearrangement joins TRBV18 to TRBJ1-1; tentative D call: TRBD1 (6 bases). CDR1 is KGHSH and CDR2 is LQKENI in the germline V gene. The V and J ends lost 10 bases and 1 base respectively, with 13 bases between them. The CDR3 length is 13 residues. DNA for the CDR3: TGTGCCACCCAGAGGGGGGGGAACACTGAAGCTTTCTTT. This translates into CATQRGGNTEAFF.

The chain links TRBV10-3 to TRBJ2-7; possibly TRBD2 for D (5 bases). Germline CDR1 ENHRY, CDR2 SYGVKD. CDR3 length equals 13 residues. Trimming took 3 bases from V and 3 from J, leaving 9 bases between them. The CDR3 nucleotides are TGTGCCATCAGTGATCGAGGGAACTACGAGCAGTACTTC. It specifies CAISDRGNYEQYF.

This clonotype has only a few counts. The chain is built from TRBV12-3 or TRBV12-4 and TRBJ1-2; the match to TRBD1 covers 12 bases. V lost 5 bases, J lost 6 bases, and 13 bases stayed unmatched. This CDR3 is built from 17 residues. This CDR3 is CASSRHAGTGGAHGYTF. CDR3 DNA sequence: TGTGCCAGCAGTAGACACGCCGGGACAGGGGGCGCGCATGGCTACACCTTC.

This clonotype was seen more than once but under ten times. The chain combines TRBV10-2 with TRBJ2-3; no reliable D call. This CDR3 comprises 16 residues. Trimming took 1 base from V and 0 from J, leaving 11 bases between them. Germline V CDR1 and CDR2: WSHSY, SAAADI. The CDR3 DNA is TGCGCCAGCAGTGAGTGGGCCAGTCTTAGCACAGATACGCAGTATTTT. Translation gives CASSEWASLSTDTQYF.

J is TRBJ2-2 and V is TRBV7-2; TRBD2 matches 9 bases. The CDR3 extends over 15 amino acids. V lost 4 bases to trimming and J lost 4 bases; unmatched junction nucleotides: 4. Germline V gene sequence: CDR1 SGHTA, CDR2 FQGNSA. The CDR3 nucleotides are TGTGCCAGCAGCTCTAGCGGGGCGGGCACCGGGGAGCTGTTTTTT. It is translated as CASSSSGAGTGELFF.

This clonotype appeared a few times. The genes are TRBV20-1 and TRBJ2-3; a possible D gene is TRBD2 (6 bases). Deletions cut 1 base from V and 5 bases from J, with 10 bases between. CDR1 and CDR2 (germline): DFQATT, SNEGSKA (reference sequence). The CDR3 spans 13 residues. The CDR3 region has the DNA TGCAGTGCTAGAGGTGGAGGGGAAGATACGCAGTATTTT. This codes for CSARGGGEDTQYF.

There are a few counts of this clonotype. The rearrangement joins TRBV7-2 to TRBJ2-5; 7 bases match TRBD2. The CDR3 sequence is 16 residues long. Unmatched junction bases numbered 7, after V lost 1 base and J lost 2 bases. Per germline, CDR1 SGHTA and CDR2 FQGNSA. CDR3 loop: CASSLGTGGGQETQYF. CDR3 in DNA: TGTGCCAGCAGCTTAGGGACGGGGGGAGGGCAAGAGACCCAGTACTTC.

The table lists this clonotype with many counts. The CDR3 DNA sequence: TGTGCCAGCAGCCAGGGGAGTACCGGGGAGCTGTTTTTT. Translation gives CASSQGSTGELFF. The V gene is TRBV7-3, the J gene TRBJ2-2, with a possible D match to TRBD1 (6 bases). Germline V gives CDR1 SGHTA, CDR2 FQGTGA. The CDR3 extends over 13 amino acids. Trimming took 5 bases from V and 5 from J, leaving 9 bases between them.

CDR3 in amino acids: CSANGRVYNEQFF. Written as DNA, the CDR3 is TGCAGTGCTAACGGGAGGGTCTACAATGAGCAGTTCTTC. The V call is TRBV20-1, the J call TRBJ2-1, with TRBD2 identical over 8 bases. V shed 4 bases and J 3 bases; nucleotides not matched to a gene: 2. Germline V gene sequence: CDR1 DFQATT, CDR2 SNEGSKA (reference sequence). This CDR3 comprises 13 residues.

V usage is TRBV3-1 and J usage is TRBJ2-7; D possibly corresponds to TRBD2 (5 bases). Trimming left V 7 bases short and J 6 bases short, with 13 bases between. The CDR3 length is 12 residues. Per the germline V gene, CDR1 is LGHDT and CDR2 is YNNKEL (reference sequence). The CDR3 DNA reads TGTGCCAGCACCCTTAGGACTGGCGAGCAGTACTTC. Translating it yields CASTLRTGEQYF.

V and J are TRBV2 and TRBJ1-1; 10 nucleotides match TRBD1. CDR1 is SNHLY and CDR2 is FYNNEI in the germline V gene. The CDR3 spans 14 residues. J was trimmed by 4 bases and V by 6 bases; bases with no gene match: 5. The chain's CDR3 is CASRTGGGLTEAFF. The CDR3 DNA is TGTGCCAGCAGGACAGGGGGCGGTCTCACTGAAGCTTTCTTT.

The chain employs TRBV15 and TRBJ2-1, with 9 bases lining up with TRBD1. Germline V gives CDR1 LNHNV, CDR2 YYDKDF (reference sequence). Trimming at V came to 3 bases and at J to 0 bases, leaving 9 bases not matched to a gene. CDR3 length: 18 amino acids. This CDR3 is CATSRGQGSTTSYNEQFF. Here the CDR3 DNA reads TGTGCCACCAGCAGGGGACAGGGATCCACCACCTCCTACAATGAGCAGTTCTTC.

This chain connects TRBV20-1 to TRBJ2-7; TRBD2 matches 8 bases. In germline, CDR1 is DFQATT, CDR2 SNEGSKA (reference sequence). With V trimmed by 1 base and J by 1 base, 12 bases remained unmatched. The CDR3 has 17 residues. The CDR3 coding sequence is TGCAGTGCTAGAGTTTTTGTTTTGGGGACTAGGTCCTACGAGCAGTACTTC. Protein sequence: CSARVFVLGTRSYEQYF.

The rearrangement uses TRBV19 and TRBJ2-3; 13 bases agree with TRBD2. The J segment lost 7 bases and the V segment lost 6 bases, leaving 7 bases of the junction unmatched. This CDR3 is 15 amino acids long. Germline V gene sequence: CDR1 LNHDA, CDR2 SQIVND (reference sequence). The CDR3 DNA sequence: TGTGCCAGTAGCACGGGACTAGCGGGAAGGTATACGCAGTATTTT. Its translation is CASSTGLAGRYTQYF.

The CDR3 coding sequence is TGTGCCAGCAGTTTTGGGGGAATGGGAGGCTACACCTTC. This translates into CASSFGGMGGYTF. This sequence joins TRBV12-3 or TRBV12-4 and TRBJ1-2; perhaps TRBD1 as D (5 bases). V dropped 3 bases and J dropped 8 bases, with 13 bases sitting between them. The CDR3 extends over 13 amino acids.

CDR3 protein: CASSASAYGYTF. The CDR3 nucleotides are TGTGCCAGCAGCGCCTCGGCCTATGGCTACACCTTC. The chain employs TRBV6-1 and TRBJ1-2; unclear D gene. The germline CDR1 and CDR2 sequences are MNHNS and SASEGT. This CDR3 has 12 residues. The germline V and J ends were trimmed by 6 bases and 4 bases, with 9 bases remaining between them.

The V call is TRBV12-3 or TRBV12-4, the J call TRBJ2-5; D gene unclear. The V gene lost 2 bases and the J gene lost 1 base, with 8 bases spanning the gap. This CDR3 comprises 14 residues. The CDR3 bases are TGTGCCAGCAGTTTACCCCCCCTCCAAGAGACCCAGTACTTC. It codes for CASSLPPLQETQYF.

This sequence joins TRBV20-1 and TRBJ2-1; 10 bases map to TRBD2. Germline lookup yields CDR1 DFQATT and CDR2 SNEGSKA (reference sequence). The CDR3 has 16 amino acids. Trimming cost V 0 bases and J 6 bases; bases outside gene matches: 8. The CDR3 bases are TGCAGTGCTAGAGATAGTAGCGGGGGGCACTCCAATGAGCAGTTCTTC. Encoded protein: CSARDSSGGHSNEQFF.

This chain uses TRBV5-1 with TRBJ2-2, with 8 bases aligning to TRBD1. CDR1 is SGHRS and CDR2 is YFSETQ in the germline V gene. V dropped 4 bases and J dropped 6; count of bases not matched to a gene: 11. The CDR3 is 16 residues long. The CDR3 region has the DNA TGCGCCAGCAGCCTCAGGACAGGGAATCGTGCCGGGGAGCTGTTTTTT. Its translation is CASSLRTGNRAGELFF.

This clonotype was detected a few times. This rearrangement joins TRBV5-1 to TRBJ2-7; the D gene is possibly TRBD1 (6 bases). The ends were cut back, 1 base at V and 4 bases at J, with 15 bases in the middle. Germline lookup yields CDR1 SGHRS and CDR2 YFSETQ. CDR3 length: 15 amino acids. In DNA, the CDR3 is TGCGCCAGCAGCTTGACGACAGGCGGTCTGTACGAGCAGTACTTC. Its translation: CASSLTTGGLYEQYF.

This clonotype turned up a few times. The genes are TRBV5-1 and TRBJ2-3; D remains unclear. This CDR3 is built from 15 residues. CDR1 SGHRS and CDR2 YFSETQ come from the germline V gene. The V gene lost 2 bases and the J gene lost 0 bases, with 10 bases spanning the gap. The CDR3 nucleotides are TGCGCCAGCAGCTTTCGCGACGGTAGCACAGATACGCAGTATTTT. Amino acids: CASSFRDGSTDTQYF.

This clonotype has more than one count but fewer than ten. This rearrangement joins TRBV12-3 or TRBV12-4 to TRBJ2-2, with D possibly matching TRBD1 (5 bases). This CDR3 contains 17 residues. With 7 bases removed from V and 4 bases from J, the gap between germline ends came to 22 bases. Here the CDR3 DNA reads TGTGCCAGCAATAAACCGGGTGGTATGACAGCCACCGGGGAGCTGTTTTTT. Residues: CASNKPGGMTATGELFF.

There are a few counts of this clonotype. The CDR3 protein is CAWKGLSYNEQFF. DNA for the CDR3: TGTGCCTGGAAGGGACTGTCCTACAATGAGCAGTTCTTC. This sequence joins TRBV30 and TRBJ2-1, with a weak D call TRBD2 (6 bases). The germline gives CDR1 GTSNPN, CDR2 SVGIG (reference sequence). CDR3 length: 13 amino acids. V gave up 4 bases and J gave up 1 base, with 8 bases separating them.

The chain has TRBV6-1 and TRBJ2-4, with TRBD1 as a possible D gene (6 bases). The CDR3 loop spans 19 amino acids. With 5 bases removed from V and 0 bases from J, the gap between germline ends came to 23 bases. Germline V gives CDR1 MNHNS, CDR2 SASEGT. The CDR3 sequence is CASSPPRQGSPLAKNIQYF. The DNA of the CDR3 is TGTGCCAGCAGTCCCCCTCGCCAGGGGAGTCCATTAGCCAAAAACATTCAGTACTTC.